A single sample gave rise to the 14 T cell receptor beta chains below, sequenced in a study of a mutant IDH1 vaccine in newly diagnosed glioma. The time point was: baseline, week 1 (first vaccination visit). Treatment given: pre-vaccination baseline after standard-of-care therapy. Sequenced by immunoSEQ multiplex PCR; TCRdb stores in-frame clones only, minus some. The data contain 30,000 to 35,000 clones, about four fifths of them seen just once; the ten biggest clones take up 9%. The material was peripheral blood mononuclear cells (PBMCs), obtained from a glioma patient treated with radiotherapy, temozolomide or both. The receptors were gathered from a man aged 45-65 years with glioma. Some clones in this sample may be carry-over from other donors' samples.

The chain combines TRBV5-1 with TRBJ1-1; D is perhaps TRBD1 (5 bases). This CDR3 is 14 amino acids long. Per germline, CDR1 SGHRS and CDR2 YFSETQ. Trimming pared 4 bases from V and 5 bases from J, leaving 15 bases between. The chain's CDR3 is CASSPWGEGTEAFF. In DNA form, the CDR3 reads TGCGCCAGCAGCCCCTGGGGAGAGGGGACTGAAGCTTTCTTT.

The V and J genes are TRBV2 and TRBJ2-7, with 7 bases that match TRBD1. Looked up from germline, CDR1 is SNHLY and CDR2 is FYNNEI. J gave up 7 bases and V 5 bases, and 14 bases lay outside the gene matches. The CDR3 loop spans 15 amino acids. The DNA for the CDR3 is TGTGCCAGCAGTCTGTCCGGGACAGTACCGTGGGAGCAGTACTTC. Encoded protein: CASSLSGTVPWEQYF.

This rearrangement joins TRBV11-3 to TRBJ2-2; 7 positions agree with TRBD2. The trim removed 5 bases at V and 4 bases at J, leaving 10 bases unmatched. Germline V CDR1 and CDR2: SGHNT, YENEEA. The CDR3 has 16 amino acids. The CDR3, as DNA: TGTGCCAGCAGCAACGGGGAGGGCCGGGGCACCGGGGAGCTGTTTTTT. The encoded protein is CASSNGEGRGTGELFF. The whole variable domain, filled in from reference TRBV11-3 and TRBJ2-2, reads EAGVVQSPRYKIIEKKQPVAFWCNPISGHNTLYWYLQNLGQGPELLIRYENEEAVDDSQLPKDRFSAERLKGVDSTLKIQPAELGDSAVYLCASSNGEGRGTGELFFGEGSRLTVL.

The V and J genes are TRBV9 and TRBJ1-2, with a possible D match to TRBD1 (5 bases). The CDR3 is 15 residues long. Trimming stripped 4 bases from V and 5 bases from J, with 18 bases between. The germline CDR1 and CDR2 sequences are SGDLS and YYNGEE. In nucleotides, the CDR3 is TGTGCCAGCAGCCCAGCCGGGACTTTCCTTTATGGCTACACCTTC. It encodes CASSPAGTFLYGYTF. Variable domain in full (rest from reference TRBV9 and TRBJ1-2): DSGVTQTPKHLITATGQRVTLRCSPRSGDLSVYWYQQSLDQGLQFLIQYYNGEERAKGNILERFSAQQFPDLHSELNLSSLELGDSALYFCASSPAGTFLYGYTFGSGTRLTVV.

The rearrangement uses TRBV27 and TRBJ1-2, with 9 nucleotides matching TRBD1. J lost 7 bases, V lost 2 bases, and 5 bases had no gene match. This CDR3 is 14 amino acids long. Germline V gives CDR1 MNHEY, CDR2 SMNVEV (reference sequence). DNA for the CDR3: TGTGCCAGCAGTTTAACCCGGGACAGGGCTGGCTACACCTTC. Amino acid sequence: CASSLTRDRAGYTF.

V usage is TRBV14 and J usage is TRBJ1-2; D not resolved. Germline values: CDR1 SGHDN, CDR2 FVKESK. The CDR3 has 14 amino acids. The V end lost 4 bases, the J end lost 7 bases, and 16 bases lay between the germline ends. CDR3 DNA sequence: TGTGCCAGCAGCCCGCGGGGAGCCGGCTCTGGCTACACCTTC. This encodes CASSPRGAGSGYTF. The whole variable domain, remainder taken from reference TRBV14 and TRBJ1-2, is EAGVTQFPSHSVIEKGQTVTLRCDPISGHDNLYWYRRVMGKEIKFLLHFVKESKQDESGMPNNRFLAERTGGTYSTLKVQPAELEDSGVYFCASSPRGAGSGYTFGSGTRLTVV.

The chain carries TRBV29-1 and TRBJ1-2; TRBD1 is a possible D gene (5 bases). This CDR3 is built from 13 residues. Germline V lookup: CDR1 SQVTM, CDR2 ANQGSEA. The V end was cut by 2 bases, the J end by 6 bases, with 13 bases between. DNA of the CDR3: TGCAGCGTTGAATGGGGGAACGGGGATGGCTACACCTTC. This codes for CSVEWGNGDGYTF.

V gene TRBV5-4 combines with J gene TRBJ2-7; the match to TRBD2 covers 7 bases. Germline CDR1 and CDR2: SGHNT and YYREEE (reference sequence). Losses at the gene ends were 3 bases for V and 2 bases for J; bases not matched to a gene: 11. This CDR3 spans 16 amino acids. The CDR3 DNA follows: TGTGCCAGCAGCTCCTCCAGTACTAGCGAAACCTACGAGCAGTACTTC. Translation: CASSSSSTSETYEQYF.

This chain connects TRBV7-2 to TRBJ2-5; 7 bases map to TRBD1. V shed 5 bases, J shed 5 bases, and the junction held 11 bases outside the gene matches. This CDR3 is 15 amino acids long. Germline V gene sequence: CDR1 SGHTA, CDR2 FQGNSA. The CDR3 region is CASSPQTGWGETQYF. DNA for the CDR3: TGTGCCAGCAGCCCCCAGACAGGGTGGGGGGAGACCCAGTACTTC.

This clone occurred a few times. DNA of the CDR3: TGTGCCAGCAGTGAAGGAGCGGGAAGCACAGATACGCAGTATTTT. Protein sequence: CASSEGAGSTDTQYF. The chain is built from TRBV13 and TRBJ2-3; TRBD2 matches 7 bases. Looked up from germline, CDR1 is PRHDT and CDR2 is FYEKMQ (reference sequence). The CDR3 is 15 amino acids. The junction had 6 bases not matched to a gene; V was cut back by 6 bases and J by 0 bases.

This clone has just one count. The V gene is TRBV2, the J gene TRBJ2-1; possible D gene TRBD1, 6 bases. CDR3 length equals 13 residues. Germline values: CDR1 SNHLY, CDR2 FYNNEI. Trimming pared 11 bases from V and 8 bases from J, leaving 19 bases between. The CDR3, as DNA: TGTGCCCTTTACAGGGAAGGGTGGGATGAGCAGTTCTTC. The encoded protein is CALYREGWDEQFF.

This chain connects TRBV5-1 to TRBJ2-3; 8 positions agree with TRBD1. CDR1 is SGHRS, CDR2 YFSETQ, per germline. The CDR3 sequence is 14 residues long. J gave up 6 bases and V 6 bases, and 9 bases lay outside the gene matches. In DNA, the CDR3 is TGCGCCAGCAAGGAACAGGGGGAATCGGATACGCAGTATTTT. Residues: CASKEQGESDTQYF.

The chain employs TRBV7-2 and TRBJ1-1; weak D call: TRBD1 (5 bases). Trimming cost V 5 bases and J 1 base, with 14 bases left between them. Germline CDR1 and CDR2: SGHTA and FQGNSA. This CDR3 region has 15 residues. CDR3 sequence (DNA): TGTGCCAGCAGCCCCTGGGACCGAGAGAACACTGAAGCTTTCTTT. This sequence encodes CASSPWDRENTEAFF. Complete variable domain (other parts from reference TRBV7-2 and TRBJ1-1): GAGVSQSPSNKVTEKGKDVELRCDPISGHTALYWYRQSLGQGLEFLIYFQGNSAPDKSGLPSDRFSAERTGGSVSTLTIQRTQQEDSAVYLCASSPWDRENTEAFFGQGTRLTVV.

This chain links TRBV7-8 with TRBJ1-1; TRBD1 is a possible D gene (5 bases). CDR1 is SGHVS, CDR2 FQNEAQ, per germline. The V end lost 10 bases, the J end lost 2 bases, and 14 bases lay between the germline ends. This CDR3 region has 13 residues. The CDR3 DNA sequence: TGTGCCACCATGTTGACAGAAAACACTGAAGCTTTCTTT. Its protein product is CATMLTENTEAFF.